The 24 T cell receptor beta chains given below trace back to one sample, sequenced in a study of blood T cell repertoires in COVID-19. Generated by immunoSEQ multiplex PCR, the TCRdb table keeps only in-frame clones and is missing some. The sample shows 140,000 to 150,000 clones, roughly 90% of them seen only once. The sample consisted of peripheral blood. The receptors derive from a human donor in a cohort sampled during active COVID-19.

This chain connects TRBV5-1 to TRBJ2-7, with 11 positions matching TRBD1. Germline loops: CDR1 SGHRS, CDR2 YFSETQ. This CDR3 contains 16 residues. V was pared by 0 bases and J by 4 bases, with 6 bases of the junction left unmatched. CDR3 nucleotides: TGCGCCAGCAGCTTGGATTACGGGACAGGGGGATACGAGCAGTACTTC. Protein product: CASSLDYGTGGYEQYF. The full variable domain, with the rest looked up from reference TRBV5-1 and TRBJ2-7, is KAGVTQTPRYLIKTRGQQVTLSCSPISGHRSVSWYQQTPGQGLQFLFEYFSETQRNKGNFPGRFSGRQFSNSRSEMNVSTLELGDSALYLCASSLDYGTGGYEQYFGPGTRLTVT.

This rearrangement joins TRBV30 to TRBJ2-7, with D possibly being TRBD1 (6 bases). Germline CDR1 reads GTSNPN; CDR2 reads SVGIG (reference sequence). The CDR3 is made up of 12 amino acids. V was trimmed by 2 bases and J by 7 bases, leaving 12 bases between them. This chain's CDR3 is CAWSSQGWEQYF. CDR3 coding DNA: TGTGCCTGGAGTTCACAGGGTTGGGAGCAGTACTTC.

This chain connects TRBV7-2 to TRBJ1-5; no reliable D call. The ends were cut back, 1 base at V and 7 bases at J, with 14 bases in the middle. This CDR3 contains 15 residues. Germline values: CDR1 SGHTA, CDR2 FQGNSA. The CDR3 DNA reads TGTGCCAGCAGCTTAGGCTCAGTGAATCAACAGCCCCAGCATTTT. It encodes CASSLGSVNQQPQHF.

As concerns this clone: The sample holds other DNA sequences that translate to the same CDR3. The rearrangement links TRBV5-1 to TRBJ2-3; the D gene is possibly TRBD2 (6 bases). The V and J ends lost 4 bases and 6 bases respectively, with 12 bases between them. The germline V gene has CDR1 SGHRS and CDR2 YFSETQ. There are 13 residues in the CDR3. The CDR3 sequence is CASSRGGTDTQYF. The CDR3 DNA sequence: TGCGCCAGCAGCCGCGGCGGGACGGATACGCAGTATTTT.

The chain is built from TRBV3-1 (or the pseudogene TRBV3-2) and TRBJ1-1; D remains ambiguous. Germline values: CDR1 LGHDT, CDR2 YNNKEL (reference sequence). The CDR3 loop spans 13 amino acids. V was pared by 1 base and J by 1 base, with 4 bases between. CDR3 bases: TGTGCCAGCAGCCAAGCCAGGAACACTGAAGCTTTCTTT. The encoded protein is CASSQARNTEAFF.

This clone occurred a few times. This chain uses TRBV10-3 with TRBJ1-5; D perhaps matches TRBD1 (6 bases). V lost 7 bases and J lost 6, with 13 bases in between. Germline CDR1 is ENHRY and CDR2 is SYGVKD. The CDR3 length is 13 residues. The CDR3, as DNA: TGTGCCATCAAGGACAGTCGGGGTCAGCCCCAGCATTTT. Translating gives CAIKDSRGQPQHF.

A word on this clone: Other nucleotide sequences from this sample produce the same CDR3. The rearrangement uses TRBV7-9 and TRBJ2-3, with 14 bases fitting TRBD2. V gave up 4 bases and J gave up 1 base; unmatched junction bases: 1. The CDR3 sequence is 16 residues long. Germline V gives CDR1 SEHNR, CDR2 FQNEAQ (reference sequence). The DNA of the CDR3 is TGTGCCAGCAGCTCGGGACTAGCGGGGGGCACAGATACGCAGTATTTT. It specifies CASSSGLAGGTDTQYF.

This clone has just a few counts. V is TRBV28 and J is TRBJ1-2; D perhaps matches TRBD1 (6 bases). This CDR3 region has 15 residues. Germline V CDR1 and CDR2: MDHEN, SYDVKM. Trimming shortened V by 7 bases and J by 6 bases, and 21 bases separated the two germline ends. CDR3 region: CASTAPTGGGHGYTF. The CDR3 coding sequence is TGTGCCAGCACCGCACCGACAGGCGGGGGGCATGGCTACACCTTC.

This chain links TRBV19 with TRBJ2-1; D unclear. Germline V gene sequence: CDR1 LNHDA, CDR2 SQIVND (reference sequence). Between the trimmed V and J ends, which lost 1 base and 2 bases, there was a span of 6 bases. CDR3 size: 14 residues. The CDR3: CASSIGQPYNEQFF. CDR3 nucleotide sequence: TGTGCCAGTAGTATAGGACAACCCTACAATGAGCAGTTCTTC.

This chain connects TRBV7-9 to TRBJ2-3; TRBD1 is a possible D gene (6 bases). The germline CDR1 and CDR2 sequences are SEHNR and FQNEAQ (reference sequence). The V end lost 5 bases, the J end lost 1 base, and 19 bases lay between the germline ends. This CDR3 comprises 17 residues. In DNA, the CDR3 is TGTGCCAGCAGCCCACCGGGACATCAAGCCCGCACAGATACGCAGTATTTT. It codes for CASSPPGHQARTDTQYF.

This clone was seen a handful of times. This chain joins TRBV5-1 and TRBJ2-2; possible D gene TRBD2, 5 bases. V gave up 0 bases and J gave up 7 bases, with 16 bases separating them. The CDR3 length is 16 residues. In germline, CDR1 is SGHRS, CDR2 YFSETQ. CDR3 in DNA: TGCGCCAGCAGCTTGGCCGCGTCTCCCCGGGACGGGGAGCTGTTTTTT. Residues: CASSLAASPRDGELFF.

This chain connects TRBV4-2 to TRBJ2-5; D is possibly TRBD2 (6 bases). The germline V and J ends were trimmed by 3 bases and 3 bases, with 11 bases remaining between them. Germline CDR1 LGHNA, CDR2 YNFKEQ. The CDR3 has 14 amino acids. Here the CDR3 reads CASSQEGREETQYF. CDR3 nucleotide sequence: TGTGCCAGCAGCCAGGAGGGACGAGAAGAGACCCAGTACTTC.

The chain carries TRBV12-3 or TRBV12-4 and TRBJ2-1, with D perhaps matching TRBD1 (6 bases). V lost 6 bases, J lost 10 bases, and 10 bases lay in between. The CDR3 spans 11 residues. The CDR3 coding sequence is TGTGCCAGCAGGGGAAGGGGGGAGCAGTTCTTC. This translates into CASRGRGEQFF.

The rearrangement joins TRBV4-1 to TRBJ2-7, with a tentative D call TRBD2 (6 bases). This CDR3 has 14 amino acids. Deletions cut 1 base from V and 6 bases from J, with 13 bases between. In germline, CDR1 is MGHRA, CDR2 YSYEKL. CDR3 nucleotides: TGCGCCAGCAGCCAAGGACTAGTGGGGCTCGAGCAGTACTTC. Amino acid sequence: CASSQGLVGLEQYF.

The chain joins TRBV19 to TRBJ2-2, with D maybe TRBD1 (5 bases). The CDR3 has 14 residues. Trimming left V 5 bases short and J 5 bases short, with 12 bases between. Germline CDR1 LNHDA, CDR2 SQIVND (reference sequence). The CDR3 DNA sequence: TGTGCCAGTAGTTGGGCAGGGTCTACCGGGGAGCTGTTTTTT. Its translation is CASSWAGSTGELFF.

This CDR3 is CASNPGGVGNQPQHF. In DNA, the CDR3 is TGTGCCAGCAACCCAGGGGGCGTGGGCAATCAGCCCCAGCATTTT. The chain recombines TRBV28 with TRBJ1-5; 8 positions agree with TRBD1. V shed 7 bases, J shed 2 bases, and the junction held 7 bases outside the gene matches. This CDR3 spans 15 amino acids. The V gene's germline CDR1 is MDHEN and CDR2 SYDVKM.

The chain links TRBV29-1 to TRBJ1-4; D uncertain. This CDR3 spans 13 amino acids. Trimming cost V 6 bases and J 5 bases, with 13 bases left between them. Germline lookup yields CDR1 SQVTM and CDR2 ANQGSEA. The CDR3 DNA reads as TGCAGCGTGTACTCCACGGGAAATGAAAAACTGTTTTTT. Translated, it gives CSVYSTGNEKLFF.

V usage is TRBV9 and J usage is TRBJ2-1; 10 bases fit TRBD2. J was trimmed by 6 bases and V by 3 bases; bases with no gene match: 15. CDR3 length: 18 residues. Germline V gives CDR1 SGDLS, CDR2 YYNGEE. The CDR3 DNA reads TGTGCCAGCAGCGCCGGCCCTAAGACTAGCGGGTATGGCAATGAGCAGTTCTTC. It translates to CASSAGPKTSGYGNEQFF.

The rearrangement links TRBV21-1 to TRBJ2-7; the table assigns TRBD1, which was not confirmed against the DNA. TRBV21-1 is tagged as a pseudogene. This CDR3 is built from 15 residues. The CDR3 nucleotides read TGTGCCAGCAGCAAATTTGGAGACAGTGGTGTCGAGCAGTACTTC. Amino acids: CASSKFGDSGVEQYF.

This clone came up once. V is TRBV5-4 and J is TRBJ2-7; 10 bases are shared with TRBD1. Per germline, CDR1 SGHNT and CDR2 YYREEE (reference sequence). This CDR3 region has 16 residues. With V trimmed by 0 bases and J by 2 bases, 5 bases remained unmatched. DNA of the CDR3: TGTGCCAGCAGCTTGGGACAGGGGGCGGAGGCCTACGAGCAGTACTTC. Its protein is CASSLGQGAEAYEQYF. Full variable domain (remainder filled in from reference TRBV5-4 and TRBJ2-7): ETGVTQSPTHLIKTRGQQVTLRCSSQSGHNTVSWYQQALGQGPQFIFQYYREEENGRGNFPPRFSGLQFPNYSSELNVNALELDDSALYLCASSLGQGAEAYEQYFGPGTRLTVT.

This chain links TRBV29-1 with TRBJ1-3; the D is unclear. Germline V CDR1 and CDR2: SQVTM, ANQGSEA. This CDR3 contains 11 residues. CDR3 nucleotide sequence: TGCGCGGAGTACACTGGCGGCACCATATATTTT. Its translation: CAEYTGGTIYF. The variable domain in full, with the rest retrieved from reference TRBV29-1 and TRBJ1-3, is SAVISQKPSRDICQRGTSLTIQCQVDSQVTMMFWYRQQPGQSLTLIATANQGSEATYESGFVIDKFPISRPNLTFSTLTVSNMSPEDSSIYLCAEYTGGTIYFGEGSWLTVV.

The chain recombines TRBV19 with TRBJ1-1; maybe TRBD1 (6 bases). This CDR3 has 14 residues. CDR1 is LNHDA and CDR2 is SQIVND in the germline V gene (reference sequence). Trimming took off 4 bases at V and 0 bases at J, with 9 bases between the two ends. CDR3 sequence: CASSTQGMNTEAFF. The CDR3 DNA follows: TGTGCCAGTAGTACCCAGGGGATGAACACTGAAGCTTTCTTT.

The gene calls are TRBV4-2 and TRBJ2-5, with 7 bases fitting TRBD2. Germline lookup yields CDR1 LGHNA and CDR2 YNFKEQ. The CDR3 loop spans 15 amino acids. With 0 bases clipped from V and 3 bases from J, the junction kept 4 bases outside the gene matches. CDR3 sequence: CASSQEGLPEETQYF. In DNA, the CDR3 is TGTGCCAGCAGCCAAGAGGGACTACCCGAAGAGACCCAGTACTTC.

This clone is a singleton in its sample. This chain joins TRBV6-6 and TRBJ2-1; TRBD2 matches at 12 bases. Per the germline V gene, CDR1 is MNHNY and CDR2 is SVGAGI (reference sequence). This CDR3 is 17 amino acids long. V lost 5 bases to trimming and J lost 6 bases; unmatched junction nucleotides: 11. CDR3 sequence (DNA): TGTGCCAGCAGTCAACTATCTAGCGGGAGGGTATCCAATGAGCAGTTCTTC. Protein sequence: CASSQLSSGRVSNEQFF.